This TCR beta chain is from a study of response to subunit inactivated influenza vaccine. TCRdb reprocessed the RT-PCR reads with MiXCR, giving one entry per CDR3 protein. This table has about half a million distinct CDR3 sequences, around 25% appearing once. V was pared by 5 bases and J by 3 bases, with 14 bases between. CDR1 and CDR2 from the germline V gene are SGHAT and FQDESV (reference sequence). CDR3 length: 15 residues. As to this clonotype: The antigen is unknown.

Study-level results: The authors suggested that every seasonal influenza vaccination recruits few new T cells.

The source of this sequence is a man between 45 and 60 years old who received an inactivated influenza vaccine. Sequenced material: CD4+ T cells sorted from PBMCs, taken roughly 5 days after vaccination. This chain connects TRBV11-1 to TRBJ2-1; D is perhaps TRBD1 (5 bases). CDR3: CASSIDDGHYNEQFF. The DNA for the CDR3 is TGTGCCAGCAGCATTGACGACGGACACTACAATGAGCAGTTCTTC.